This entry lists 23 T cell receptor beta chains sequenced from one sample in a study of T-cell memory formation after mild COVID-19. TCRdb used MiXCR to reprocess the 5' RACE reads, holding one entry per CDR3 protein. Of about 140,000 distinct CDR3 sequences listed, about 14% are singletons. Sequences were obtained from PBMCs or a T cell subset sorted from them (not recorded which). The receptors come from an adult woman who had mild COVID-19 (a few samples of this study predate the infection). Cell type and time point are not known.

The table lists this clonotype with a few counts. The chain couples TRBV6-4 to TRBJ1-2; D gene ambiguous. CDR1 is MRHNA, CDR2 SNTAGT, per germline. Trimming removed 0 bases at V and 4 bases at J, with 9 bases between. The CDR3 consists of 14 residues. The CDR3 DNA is TGTGCCAGCAGTGACTCCGGCGGGATCTATGGCTACACCTTC. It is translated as CASSDSGGIYGYTF.

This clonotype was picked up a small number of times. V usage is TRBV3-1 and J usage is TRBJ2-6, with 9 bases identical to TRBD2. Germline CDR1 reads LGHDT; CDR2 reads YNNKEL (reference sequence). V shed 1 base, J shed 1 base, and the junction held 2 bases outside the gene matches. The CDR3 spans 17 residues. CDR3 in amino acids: CASSQATSGSGANVLTF. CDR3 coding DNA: TGTGCCAGCAGCCAAGCGACTAGCGGATCTGGGGCCAACGTCCTGACTTTC. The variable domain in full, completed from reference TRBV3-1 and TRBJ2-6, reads DTAVSQTPKYLVTQMGNDKSIKCEQNLGHDTMYWYKQDSKKFLKIMFSYNNKELIINETVPNRFSPKSPDKAHLNLHINSLELGDSAVYFCASSQATSGSGANVLTFGAGSRLTVL.

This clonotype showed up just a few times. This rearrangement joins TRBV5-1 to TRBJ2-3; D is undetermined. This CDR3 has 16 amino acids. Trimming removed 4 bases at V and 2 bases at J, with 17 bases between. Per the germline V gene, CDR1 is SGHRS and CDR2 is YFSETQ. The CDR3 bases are TGCGCCAGCAGCCCCATTGGTATACTAATCACAGATACGCAGTATTTT. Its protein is CASSPIGILITDTQYF. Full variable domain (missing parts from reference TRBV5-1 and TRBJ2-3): KAGVTQTPRYLIKTRGQQVTLSCSPISGHRSVSWYQQTPGQGLQFLFEYFSETQRNKGNFPGRFSGRQFSNSRSEMNVSTLELGDSALYLCASSPIGILITDTQYFGPGTRLTVL.

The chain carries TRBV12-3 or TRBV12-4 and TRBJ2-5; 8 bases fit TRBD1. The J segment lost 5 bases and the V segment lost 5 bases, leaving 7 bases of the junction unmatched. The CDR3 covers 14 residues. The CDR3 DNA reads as TGTGCCAGCAGTCTAGGGGACAGGAGGGAGACCCAGTACTTC. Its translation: CASSLGDRRETQYF.

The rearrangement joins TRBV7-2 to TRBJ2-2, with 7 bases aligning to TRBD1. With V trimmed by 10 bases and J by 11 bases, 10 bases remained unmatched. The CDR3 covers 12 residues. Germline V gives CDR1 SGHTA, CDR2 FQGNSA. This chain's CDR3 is CANLLGGGELFF. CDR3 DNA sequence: TGTGCCAATTTACTAGGGGGCGGTGAGCTGTTTTTT.

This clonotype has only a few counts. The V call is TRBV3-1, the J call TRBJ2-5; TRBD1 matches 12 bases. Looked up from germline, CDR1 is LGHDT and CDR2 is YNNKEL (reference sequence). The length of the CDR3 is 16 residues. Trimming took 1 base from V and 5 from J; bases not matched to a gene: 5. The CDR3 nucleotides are TGTGCCAGCAGCCAAGGCGGGACAGGGGGCCAGGAGACCCAGTACTTC. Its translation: CASSQGGTGGQETQYF.

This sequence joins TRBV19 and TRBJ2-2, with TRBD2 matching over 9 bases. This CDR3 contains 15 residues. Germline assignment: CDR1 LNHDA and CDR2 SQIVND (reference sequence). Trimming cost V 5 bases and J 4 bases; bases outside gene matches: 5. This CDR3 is CASSWVAGVTGELFF. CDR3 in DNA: TGTGCCAGTAGTTGGGTAGCGGGGGTCACCGGGGAGCTGTTTTTT.

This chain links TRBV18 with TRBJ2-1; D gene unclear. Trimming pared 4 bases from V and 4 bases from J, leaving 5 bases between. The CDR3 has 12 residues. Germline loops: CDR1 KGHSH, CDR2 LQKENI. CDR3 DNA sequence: TGTGCCAGCTCACAACCTTACAATGAGCAGTTCTTC. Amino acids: CASSQPYNEQFF. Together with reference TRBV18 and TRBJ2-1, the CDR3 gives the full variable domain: NAGVMQNPRHLVRRRGQEARLRCSPMKGHSHVYWYRQLPEEGLKFMVYLQKENIIDESGMPKERFSAEFPKEGPSILRIQQVVRGDSAAYFCASSQPYNEQFFGPGTRLTVL.

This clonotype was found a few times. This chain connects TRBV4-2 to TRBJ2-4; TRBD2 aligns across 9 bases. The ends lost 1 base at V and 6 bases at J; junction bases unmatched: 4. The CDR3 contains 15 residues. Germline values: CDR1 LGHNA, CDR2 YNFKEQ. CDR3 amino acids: CASSQGLAELNIQYF. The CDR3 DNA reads TGTGCCAGCAGCCAAGGACTAGCGGAATTAAACATTCAGTACTTC.

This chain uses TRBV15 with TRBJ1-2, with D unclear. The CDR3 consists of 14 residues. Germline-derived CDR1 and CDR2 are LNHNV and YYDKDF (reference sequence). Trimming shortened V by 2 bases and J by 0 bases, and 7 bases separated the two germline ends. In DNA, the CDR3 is TGTGCCACCAGCAGAAGGCTTGCTAACTATGGCTACACCTTC. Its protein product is CATSRRLANYGYTF.

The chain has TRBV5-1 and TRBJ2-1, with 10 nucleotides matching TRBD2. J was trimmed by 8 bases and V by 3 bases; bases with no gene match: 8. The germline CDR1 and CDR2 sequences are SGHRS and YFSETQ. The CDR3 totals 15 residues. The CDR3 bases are TGCGCCAGCAGCTCTGTGGGAGGGACTAGCGATGAGCAGTTCTTC. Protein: CASSSVGGTSDEQFF.

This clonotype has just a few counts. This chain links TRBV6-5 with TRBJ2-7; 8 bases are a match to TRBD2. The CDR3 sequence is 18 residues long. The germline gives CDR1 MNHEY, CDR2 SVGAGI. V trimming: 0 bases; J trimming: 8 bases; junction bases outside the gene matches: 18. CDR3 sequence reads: CASSYSSTGGPSLVKQYF. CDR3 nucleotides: TGTGCCAGCAGTTACTCGAGTACGGGAGGGCCCTCTTTGGTAAAGCAGTACTTC.

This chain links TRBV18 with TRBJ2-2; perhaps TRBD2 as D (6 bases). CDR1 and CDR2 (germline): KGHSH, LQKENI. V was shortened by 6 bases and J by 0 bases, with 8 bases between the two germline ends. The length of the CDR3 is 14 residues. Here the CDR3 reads CASSGGPNTGELFF. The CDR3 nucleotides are TGTGCCAGCTCGGGGGGACCGAACACCGGGGAGCTGTTTTTT.

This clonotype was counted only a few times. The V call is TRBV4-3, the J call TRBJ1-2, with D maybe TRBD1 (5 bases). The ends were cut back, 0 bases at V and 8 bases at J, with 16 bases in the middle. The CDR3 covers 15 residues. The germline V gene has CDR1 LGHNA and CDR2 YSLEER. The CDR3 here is CASSQDSRELRGYTF. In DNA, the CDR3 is TGCGCCAGCAGCCAAGATAGCAGGGAATTGAGGGGCTACACCTTC.

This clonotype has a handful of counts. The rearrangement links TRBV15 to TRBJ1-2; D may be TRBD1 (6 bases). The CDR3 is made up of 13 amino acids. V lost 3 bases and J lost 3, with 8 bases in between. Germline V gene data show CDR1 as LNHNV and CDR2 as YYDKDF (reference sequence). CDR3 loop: CATSSRGYYGYTF. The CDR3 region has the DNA TGTGCCACCAGCAGCAGGGGATACTATGGCTACACCTTC.

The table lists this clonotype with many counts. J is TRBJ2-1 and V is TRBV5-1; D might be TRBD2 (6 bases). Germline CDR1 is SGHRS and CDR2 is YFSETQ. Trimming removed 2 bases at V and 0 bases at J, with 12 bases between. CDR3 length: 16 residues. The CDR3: CASSLVQRVSYNEQFF. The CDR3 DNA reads TGCGCCAGCAGCTTAGTCCAGCGGGTCTCCTACAATGAGCAGTTCTTC.

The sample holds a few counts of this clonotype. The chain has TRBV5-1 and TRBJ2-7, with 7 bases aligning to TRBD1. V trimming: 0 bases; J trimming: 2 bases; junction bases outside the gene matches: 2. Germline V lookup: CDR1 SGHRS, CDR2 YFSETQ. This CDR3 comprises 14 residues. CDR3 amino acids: CASSLAQGAYEQYF. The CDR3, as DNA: TGCGCCAGCAGCTTGGCCCAGGGGGCCTACGAGCAGTACTTC.

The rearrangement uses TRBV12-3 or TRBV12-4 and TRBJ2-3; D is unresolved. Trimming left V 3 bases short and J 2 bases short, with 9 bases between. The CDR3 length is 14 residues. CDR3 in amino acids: CASSFPPATDTQYF. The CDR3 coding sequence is TGTGCCAGCAGTTTCCCCCCCGCCACAGATACGCAGTATTTT.

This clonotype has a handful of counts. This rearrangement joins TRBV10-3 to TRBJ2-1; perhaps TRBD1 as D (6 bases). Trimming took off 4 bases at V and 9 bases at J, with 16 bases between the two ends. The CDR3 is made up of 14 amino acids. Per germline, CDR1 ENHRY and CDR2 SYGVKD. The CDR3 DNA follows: TGTGCCATCAGTGGGACAGATCACGCCACTGAGCAGTTCTTC. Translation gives CAISGTDHATEQFF.

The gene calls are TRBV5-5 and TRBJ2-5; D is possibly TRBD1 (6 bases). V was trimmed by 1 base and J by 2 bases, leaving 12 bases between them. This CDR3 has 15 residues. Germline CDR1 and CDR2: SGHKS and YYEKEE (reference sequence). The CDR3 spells CASSLSLGAQETQYF. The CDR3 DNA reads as TGTGCCAGCAGCTTGTCCCTGGGGGCACAAGAGACCCAGTACTTC.

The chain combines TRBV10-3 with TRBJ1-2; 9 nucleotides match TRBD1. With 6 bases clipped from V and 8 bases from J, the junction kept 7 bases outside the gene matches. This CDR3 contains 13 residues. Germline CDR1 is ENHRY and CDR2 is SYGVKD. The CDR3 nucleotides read TGTGCCATCAGCGCAACGGGACAGGGAGGCTACACCTTC. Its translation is CAISATGQGGYTF.

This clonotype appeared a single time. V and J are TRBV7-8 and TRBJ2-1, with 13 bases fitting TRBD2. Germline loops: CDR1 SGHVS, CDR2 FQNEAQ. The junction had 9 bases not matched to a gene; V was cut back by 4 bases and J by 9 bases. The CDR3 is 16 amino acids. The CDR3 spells CASSYPLAGGPSEQFF. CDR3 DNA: TGTGCCAGCAGCTACCCACTAGCGGGAGGGCCTAGTGAGCAGTTCTTC.

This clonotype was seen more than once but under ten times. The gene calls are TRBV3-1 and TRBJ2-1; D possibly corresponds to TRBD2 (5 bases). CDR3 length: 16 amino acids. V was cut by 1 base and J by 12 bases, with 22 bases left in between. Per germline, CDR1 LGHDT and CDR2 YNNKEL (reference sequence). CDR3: CASSQGERRPPFGQFF. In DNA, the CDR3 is TGTGCCAGCAGCCAAGGGGAGCGGAGGCCCCCATTCGGGCAGTTCTTC.